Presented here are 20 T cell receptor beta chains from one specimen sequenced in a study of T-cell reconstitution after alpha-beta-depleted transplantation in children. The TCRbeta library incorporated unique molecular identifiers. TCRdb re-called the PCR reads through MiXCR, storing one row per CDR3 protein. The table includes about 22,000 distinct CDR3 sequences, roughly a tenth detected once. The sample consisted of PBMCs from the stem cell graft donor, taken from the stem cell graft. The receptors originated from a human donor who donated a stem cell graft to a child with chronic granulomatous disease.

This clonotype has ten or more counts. CDR3 residues: CASSLATSGGGSTDTQYF. DNA for the CDR3: TGTGCCAGCAGCTTAGCAACTAGCGGGGGGGGTTCCACAGATACGCAGTATTTT. V usage is TRBV7-2 and J usage is TRBJ2-3; 13 bases align to TRBD2. With V trimmed by 0 bases and J by 2 bases, 5 bases remained unmatched. The CDR3 covers 18 residues. Germline V gene data show CDR1 as SGHTA and CDR2 as FQGNSA.

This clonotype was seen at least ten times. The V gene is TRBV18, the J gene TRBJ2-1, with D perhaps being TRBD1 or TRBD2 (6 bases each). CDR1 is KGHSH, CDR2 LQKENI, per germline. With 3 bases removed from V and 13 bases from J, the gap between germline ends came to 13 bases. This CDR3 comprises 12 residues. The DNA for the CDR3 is TGTGCCAGCTCACCGGCGGGGACAAAACAGTTCTTC. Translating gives CASSPAGTKQFF. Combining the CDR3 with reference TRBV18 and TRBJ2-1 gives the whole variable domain NAGVMQNPRHLVRRRGQEARLRCSPMKGHSHVYWYRQLPEEGLKFMVYLQKENIIDESGMPKERFSAEFPKEGPSILRIQQVVRGDSAAYFCASSPAGTKQFFGPGTRLTVL.

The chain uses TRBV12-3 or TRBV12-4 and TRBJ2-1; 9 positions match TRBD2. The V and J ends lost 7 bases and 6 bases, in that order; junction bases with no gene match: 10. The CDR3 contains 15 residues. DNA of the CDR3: TGTGCCAGCAAAGGGCGAGCGGGGGGAATCAATGAGCAGTTCTTC. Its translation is CASKGRAGGINEQFF.

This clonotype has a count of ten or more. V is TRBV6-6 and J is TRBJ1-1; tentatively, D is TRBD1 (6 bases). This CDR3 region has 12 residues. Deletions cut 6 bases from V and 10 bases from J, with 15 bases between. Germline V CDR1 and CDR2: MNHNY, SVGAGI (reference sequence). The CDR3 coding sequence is TGTGCCAGCAGCCCCCTCGAGGGGGGAGCTTTCTTT. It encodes CASSPLEGGAFF.

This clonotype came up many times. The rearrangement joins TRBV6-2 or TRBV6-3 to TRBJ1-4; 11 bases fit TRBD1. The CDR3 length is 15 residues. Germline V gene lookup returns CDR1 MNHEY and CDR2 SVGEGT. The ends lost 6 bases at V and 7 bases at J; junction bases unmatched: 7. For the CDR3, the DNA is TGTGCCAGCAGGCGAGACGGGACAGGGGGTGAAAAACTGTTTTTT. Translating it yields CASRRDGTGGEKLFF.

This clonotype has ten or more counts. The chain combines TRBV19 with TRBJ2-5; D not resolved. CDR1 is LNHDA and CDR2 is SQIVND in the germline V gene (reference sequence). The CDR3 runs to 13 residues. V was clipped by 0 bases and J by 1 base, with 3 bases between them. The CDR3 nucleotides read TGTGCCAGTAGTATAGATGTCCAAGAGACCCAGTACTTC. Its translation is CASSIDVQETQYF.

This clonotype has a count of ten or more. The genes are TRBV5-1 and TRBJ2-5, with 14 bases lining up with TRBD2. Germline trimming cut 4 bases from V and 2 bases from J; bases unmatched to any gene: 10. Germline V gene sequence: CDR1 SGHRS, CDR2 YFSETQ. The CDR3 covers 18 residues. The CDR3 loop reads CASSHGLAGGRWQETQYF. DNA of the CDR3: TGCGCCAGCAGCCACGGACTAGCGGGGGGCCGGTGGCAAGAGACCCAGTACTTC.

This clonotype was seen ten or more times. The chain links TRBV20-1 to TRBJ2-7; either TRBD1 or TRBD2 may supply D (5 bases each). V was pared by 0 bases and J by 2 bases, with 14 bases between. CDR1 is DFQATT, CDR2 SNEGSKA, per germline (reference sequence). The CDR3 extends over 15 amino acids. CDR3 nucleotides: TGCAGTGCTAGAGAGGTCCCGGGACCAACCTACGAGCAGTACTTC. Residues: CSAREVPGPTYEQYF.

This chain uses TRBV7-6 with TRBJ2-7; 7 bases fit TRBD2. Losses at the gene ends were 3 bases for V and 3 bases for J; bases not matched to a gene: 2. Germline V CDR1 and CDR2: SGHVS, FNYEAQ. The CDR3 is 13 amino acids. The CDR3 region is CASSFSGGYEQYF. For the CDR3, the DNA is TGTGCCAGCAGCTTTTCGGGGGGCTACGAGCAGTACTTC.

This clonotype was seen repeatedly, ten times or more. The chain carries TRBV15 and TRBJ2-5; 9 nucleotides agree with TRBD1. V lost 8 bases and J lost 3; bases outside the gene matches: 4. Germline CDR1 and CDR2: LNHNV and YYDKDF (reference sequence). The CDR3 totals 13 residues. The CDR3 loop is CATGTGGEETQYF. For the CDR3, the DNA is TGTGCCACCGGAACAGGGGGCGAAGAGACCCAGTACTTC.

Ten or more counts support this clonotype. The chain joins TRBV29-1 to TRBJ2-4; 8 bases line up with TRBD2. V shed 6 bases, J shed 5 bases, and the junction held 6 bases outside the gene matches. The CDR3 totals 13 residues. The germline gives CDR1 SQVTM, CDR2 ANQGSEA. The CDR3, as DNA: TGCAGCGTCGTCGCGGGGGGCCAAAACATTCAGTACTTC. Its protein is CSVVAGGQNIQYF.

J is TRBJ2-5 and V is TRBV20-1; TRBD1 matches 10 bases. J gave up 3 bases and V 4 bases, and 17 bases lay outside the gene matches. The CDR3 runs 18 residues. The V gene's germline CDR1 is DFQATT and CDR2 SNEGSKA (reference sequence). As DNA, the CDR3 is TGCAGTGCTAAGGGACAGGGGAGGGTCCATCCACTGAAAGAGACCCAGTACTTC. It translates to CSAKGQGRVHPLKETQYF.

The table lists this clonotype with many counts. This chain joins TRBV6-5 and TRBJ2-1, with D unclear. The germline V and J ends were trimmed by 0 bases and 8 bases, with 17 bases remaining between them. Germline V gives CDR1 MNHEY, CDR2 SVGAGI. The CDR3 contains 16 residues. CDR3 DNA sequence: TGTGCCAGCAGTTACTCGAATAGGCTAGTTGGATATGAGCAGTTCTTC. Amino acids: CASSYSNRLVGYEQFF.

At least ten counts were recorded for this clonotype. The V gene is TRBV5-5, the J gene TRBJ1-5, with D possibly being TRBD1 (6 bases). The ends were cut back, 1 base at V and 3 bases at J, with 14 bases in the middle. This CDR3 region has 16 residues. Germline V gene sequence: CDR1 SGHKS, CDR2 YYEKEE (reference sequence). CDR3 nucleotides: TGTGCCAGCAGCTTGAGGATGGACAGCATCAATCAGCCCCAGCATTTT. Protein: CASSLRMDSINQPQHF.

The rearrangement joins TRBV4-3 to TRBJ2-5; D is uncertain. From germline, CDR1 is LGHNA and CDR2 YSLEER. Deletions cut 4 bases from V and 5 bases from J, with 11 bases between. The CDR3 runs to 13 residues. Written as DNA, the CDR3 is TGCGCCAGCAGCCGAGGCCCCCACGAGACCCAGTACTTC. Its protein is CASSRGPHETQYF.

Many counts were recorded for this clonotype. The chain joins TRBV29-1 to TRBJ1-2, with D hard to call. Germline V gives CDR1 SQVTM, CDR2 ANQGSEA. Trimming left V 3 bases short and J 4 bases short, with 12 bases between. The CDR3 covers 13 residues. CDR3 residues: CSVEPPGPYGYTF. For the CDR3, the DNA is TGCAGCGTTGAGCCCCCAGGACCCTATGGCTACACCTTC.

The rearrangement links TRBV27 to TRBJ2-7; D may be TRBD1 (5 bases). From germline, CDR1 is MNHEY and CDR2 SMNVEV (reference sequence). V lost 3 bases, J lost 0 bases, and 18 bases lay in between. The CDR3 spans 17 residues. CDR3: CASSFWTGQGSSYEQYF. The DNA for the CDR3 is TGTGCCAGCAGTTTCTGGACGGGCCAGGGATCCTCCTACGAGCAGTACTTC.

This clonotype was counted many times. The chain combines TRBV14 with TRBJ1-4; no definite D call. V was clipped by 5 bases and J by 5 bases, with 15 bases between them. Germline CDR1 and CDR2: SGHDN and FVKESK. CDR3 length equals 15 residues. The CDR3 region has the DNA TGTGCCAGCAGCATCCTGACGTCCGTAAATGAAAAACTGTTTTTT. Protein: CASSILTSVNEKLFF.

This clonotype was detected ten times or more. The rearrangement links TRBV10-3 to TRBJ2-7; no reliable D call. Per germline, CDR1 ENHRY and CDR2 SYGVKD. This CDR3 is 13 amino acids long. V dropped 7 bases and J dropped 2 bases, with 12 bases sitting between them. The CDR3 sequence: CAITSGIPYEQYF. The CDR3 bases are TGTGCCATCACCTCGGGCATACCCTACGAGCAGTACTTC.

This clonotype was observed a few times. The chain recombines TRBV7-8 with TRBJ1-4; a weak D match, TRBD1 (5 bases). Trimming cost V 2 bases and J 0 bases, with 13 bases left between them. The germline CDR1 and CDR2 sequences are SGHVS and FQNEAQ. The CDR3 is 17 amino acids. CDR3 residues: CASSLFYGGATNEKLFF. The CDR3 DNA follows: TGTGCCAGCAGCTTATTTTACGGGGGTGCAACTAATGAAAAACTGTTTTTT. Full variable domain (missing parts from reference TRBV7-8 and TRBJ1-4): GAGVSQSPRYKVAKRGQDVALRCDPISGHVSLFWYQQALGQGPEFLTYFQNEAQLDKSGLPSDRFFAERPEGSVSTLKIQRTQQEDSAVYLCASSLFYGGATNEKLFFGSGTQLSVL.